This TCR beta chain was sequenced in a study of metastatic and nonmetastatic thyroid tumors. About the study: Across blood and tumor or nodule tissue, repertoires from malignant and benign thyroid patients were compared with one another.

None of the patients had undergone any treatment ahead of thyroid surgery. From the PCR reads, TCRdb re-called clones with MiXCR. The table shows some 30,000 clones, with approximately 29% occurring only once. Losses at the gene ends were 7 bases for V and 5 bases for J; bases not matched to a gene: 7. This CDR3 contains 14 residues. The TCR comes from a female donor with papillary thyroid cancer or a benign thyroid nodule (not recorded which). Some clones in this sample may be carry-over from other donors' samples. This chain connects TRBV12-3 or TRBV12-4 to TRBJ1-1, with 10 bases identical to TRBD1. The sample consisted of blood. CDR3 loop: CASTPDRGSTEAFF. CDR3 coding DNA: TGTGCCAGCACCCCGGACAGGGGGAGTACTGAAGCTTTCTTT.